These 27 T cell receptor beta chains share one sample of origin, sequenced in a study of beta chain features in type 1 diabetes. Whole-study findings and limits: TCRB CDR3s from Type 1 diabetes patients were moderately but significantly shorter in all four CD4+ subsets.

Antigen specificity for these receptors is unknown. The isolated RNA, all of it, was reverse transcribed, so expressed TCRB transcripts were what got sequenced. Produced via immunoSEQ multiplex PCR; TCRdb's table is partial and in-frame only. The data contain some 640,000 clones, 11% to 15% of them singletons. Sequenced input: naive CD4+ T cells from blood. These receptors were taken from a young man with type 1 diabetes.

This chain joins TRBV2 and TRBJ1-6, with 8 bases matching TRBD1. Germline trimming cut 6 bases from V and 7 bases from J; bases unmatched to any gene: 5. In germline, CDR1 is SNHLY, CDR2 FYNNEI. The CDR3 extends over 14 amino acids. In DNA form, the CDR3 reads TGTGCCAGCAGCGTGGACAGGGCAAATTCACCCCTCCACTTT. Amino acid sequence: CASSVDRANSPLHF.

The chain has TRBV7-9 and TRBJ2-7; D possibly corresponds to TRBD1 (5 bases). The CDR3 totals 15 residues. The V gene lost 5 bases and the J gene lost 4 bases, with 18 bases spanning the gap. Germline loops: CDR1 SEHNR, CDR2 FQNEAQ (reference sequence). The CDR3 DNA sequence: TGTGCCAGCAGCGCTGACGACAGAGATCTTTACGAGCAGTACTTC. It is translated as CASSADDRDLYEQYF.

V usage is TRBV7-9 and J usage is TRBJ2-5; possible D gene TRBD1, 6 bases. Germline loops: CDR1 SEHNR, CDR2 FQNEAQ (reference sequence). The V and J ends lost 5 bases and 4 bases respectively, with 14 bases between them. The CDR3 has 14 amino acids. CDR3 protein: CASSLTGNRETQYF. The CDR3 DNA reads TGTGCCAGCAGCCTAACAGGGAATCGAGAGACCCAGTACTTC. The full variable domain, with the rest looked up from reference TRBV7-9 and TRBJ2-5, is DTGVSQNPRHKITKRGQNVTFRCDPISEHNRLYWYRQTLGQGPEFLTYFQNEAQLEKSRLLSDRFSAERPKGSFSTLEIQRTEQGDSAMYLCASSLTGNRETQYFGPGTRLLVL.

In this sample, this clone turned up a few times. The CDR3 here is CASSLGTGHTGELFF. The CDR3 region has the DNA TGTGCCAGCAGTTTGGGGACAGGGCACACCGGGGAGCTGTTTTTT. This chain joins TRBV28 and TRBJ2-2; 9 bases align to TRBD1. This CDR3 has 15 amino acids. Germline V gives CDR1 MDHEN, CDR2 SYDVKM. V lost 3 bases, J lost 3 bases, and 2 bases stayed unmatched.

This clone was found a few times. This chain connects TRBV9 to TRBJ2-1; D perhaps matches TRBD2 (5 bases). The CDR3 covers 16 residues. CDR1 SGDLS and CDR2 YYNGEE come from the germline V gene. Trimming left V 0 bases short and J 1 base short, with 11 bases between. This CDR3 is CASSVVSSLSYNEQFF. The CDR3 region has the DNA TGTGCCAGCAGCGTAGTATCTAGCCTATCCTACAATGAGCAGTTCTTC.

The chain employs TRBV20-1 and TRBJ1-2; perhaps TRBD1 as D (5 bases). V gave up 2 bases and J gave up 6 bases, with 7 bases separating them. CDR3 length: 11 residues. Germline CDR1 DFQATT, CDR2 SNEGSKA (reference sequence). Here the CDR3 DNA reads TGCAGTGCTAGACGGGGGGATGGCTACACCTTC. Its protein is CSARRGDGYTF.

The genes are TRBV7-6 and TRBJ1-1; D might be TRBD1 (5 bases). Germline V gene lookup returns CDR1 SGHVS and CDR2 FNYEAQ. The CDR3 contains 15 residues. Trimming shortened V by 1 base and J by 3 bases, and 12 bases separated the two germline ends. The DNA of the CDR3 is TGTGCCAGCAGCTTAGGCAAGGGGAGGGACACTGAAGCTTTCTTT. It is translated as CASSLGKGRDTEAFF.

Turning to this clone: The same CDR3 is also encoded by other DNA sequences in this sample. The V and J genes are TRBV9 and TRBJ2-3; the D gene is possibly TRBD1 (5 bases). Germline V gives CDR1 SGDLS, CDR2 YYNGEE. The CDR3 runs 14 residues. The V end was cut by 0 bases, the J end by 3 bases, with 8 bases between. CDR3 in DNA: TGTGCCAGCAGCGTAGGCCAGGGAACAGATACGCAGTATTTT. It yields the protein CASSVGQGTDTQYF. Combining the CDR3 with reference TRBV9 and TRBJ2-3 gives the whole variable domain DSGVTQTPKHLITATGQRVTLRCSPRSGDLSVYWYQQSLDQGLQFLIQYYNGEERAKGNILERFSAQQFPDLHSELNLSSLELGDSALYFCASSVGQGTDTQYFGPGTRLTVL.

The chain is built from TRBV9 and TRBJ2-1, with 14 bases identical to TRBD2. V lost 3 bases, J lost 3 bases, and 8 bases stayed unmatched. The CDR3 has 18 residues. Per the germline V gene, CDR1 is SGDLS and CDR2 is YYNGEE. The CDR3 loop reads CASSARLAGGSSYNEQFF. For the CDR3, the DNA is TGTGCCAGCAGCGCCCGACTAGCGGGGGGGTCCAGCTACAATGAGCAGTTCTTC.

This sequence joins TRBV29-1 and TRBJ2-7, with D perhaps matching TRBD2 (6 bases). V lost 6 bases to trimming and J lost 4 bases, with 13 bases between them. The germline CDR1 and CDR2 sequences are SQVTM and ANQGSEA. The CDR3 runs 12 residues. The CDR3 loop reads CSVIADLYEQYF. The CDR3 coding sequence is TGCAGCGTGATAGCGGATCTTTACGAGCAGTACTTC.

The chain is built from TRBV29-1 and TRBJ2-5; TRBD1 matches at 8 bases. TRBJ2-7 explains the end of the DNA better; the J call may be wrong. This CDR3 has 13 amino acids. Germline CDR1 reads SQVTM; CDR2 reads ANQGSEA. CDR3 residues: CSVLRTGSYEQYF. The DNA for the CDR3 is TGCAGCGTTCTCCGGACAGGGAGCTACGAGCAGTACTTC.

The rearrangement links TRBV27 to TRBJ1-2; D ambiguous. Trimming cost V 4 bases and J 2 bases, with 11 bases left between them. From germline, CDR1 is MNHEY and CDR2 SMNVEV (reference sequence). There are 14 residues in the CDR3. The CDR3 protein is CASSSRQTNYGYTF. The CDR3 coding sequence is TGTGCCAGCAGTTCACGGCAGACGAACTATGGCTACACCTTC.

The chain recombines TRBV9 with TRBJ1-1; maybe TRBD1 (5 bases). The V gene lost 2 bases and the J gene lost 1 base, with 6 bases spanning the gap. Per the germline V gene, CDR1 is SGDLS and CDR2 is YYNGEE. The CDR3 consists of 13 residues. The CDR3 region is CASSVGTNTEAFF. In nucleotides, the CDR3 is TGTGCCAGCAGCGTTGGGACGAACACTGAAGCTTTCTTT.

V usage is TRBV9 and J usage is TRBJ2-3; 8 bases are a match to TRBD2. Germline V gene sequence: CDR1 SGDLS, CDR2 YYNGEE. The V segment lost 1 base and the J segment 5 bases; nucleotides outside the gene matches: 9. CDR3 length: 16 residues. The CDR3 here is CASSVRGGGPGDTQYF. The CDR3 DNA is TGTGCCAGCAGCGTAAGGGGCGGGGGGCCCGGAGATACGCAGTATTTT.

This clone appeared a few times. The germline gene is not matched at one end of the junction; a read error may be the cause. V gene TRBV7-9 combines with J gene TRBJ1-1, with 7 bases identical to TRBD1. Germline V gene data show CDR1 as SEHNR and CDR2 as FQNEAQ (reference sequence). The CDR3 contains 13 residues. CDR3 sequence reads: CASTLLQGTEAFF. DNA for the CDR3: TGTGCCAGCACCTTACTACAGGGGACTGAAGCTTTCTTT. Supplemented by reference TRBV7-9 and TRBJ1-1, the full variable domain reads DTGVSQNPRHKITKRGQNVTFRCDPISEHNRLYWYRQTLGQGPEFLTYFQNEAQLEKSRLLSDRFSAERPKGSFSTLEIQRTEQGDSAMYLCASTLLQGTEAFFGQGTRLTVV.

The chain couples TRBV25-1 to TRBJ1-1, with D unresolved. The CDR3 is made up of 15 amino acids. V lost 2 bases and J lost 7, with 17 bases in between. Germline lookup yields CDR1 MGHDK and CDR2 SYGVNS. CDR3 region: CASSETTRASGEAFF. As DNA, the CDR3 is TGTGCCAGCAGTGAAACGACGAGGGCTAGCGGTGAAGCTTTCTTT.

In this sample, this clone turned up a few times. The chain combines TRBV2 with TRBJ2-7, with D perhaps being TRBD1 or TRBD2 (5 bases each). Germline V gene data show CDR1 as SNHLY and CDR2 as FYNNEI. Trimming took off 4 bases at V and 7 bases at J, with 17 bases between the two ends. The CDR3 is 14 residues long. CDR3 sequence reads: CASSGLGTQGEQYF. The CDR3 coding sequence is TGTGCCAGCAGTGGATTGGGGACCCAAGGGGAGCAGTACTTC. Full variable domain (rest looked up from reference TRBV2 and TRBJ2-7): EPEVTQTPSHQVTQMGQEVILRCVPISNHLYFYWYRQILGQKVEFLVSFYNNEISEKSEIFDDQFSVERPDGSNFTLKIRSTKLEDSAMYFCASSGLGTQGEQYFGPGTRLTVT.

The V call is TRBV15, the J call TRBJ2-7; D not resolved. Germline V gene lookup returns CDR1 LNHNV and CDR2 YYDKDF (reference sequence). This CDR3 has 12 residues. Trimming left V 5 bases short and J 9 bases short, with 14 bases between. CDR3 protein: CATSSPSTPQYF. CDR3 in DNA: TGTGCCACCAGCTCGCCCAGTACGCCGCAGTACTTC.

This clone was detected a few times. The chain couples TRBV6-1 to TRBJ2-5; D unclear. CDR1 is MNHNS, CDR2 SASEGT, per germline. This CDR3 is 13 amino acids long. Trimming removed 6 bases at V and 4 bases at J, with 12 bases between. The CDR3 loop reads CASSTGIRETQYF. CDR3 nucleotide sequence: TGTGCCAGCAGCACGGGCATCCGAGAGACCCAGTACTTC.

This clone was seen a few times. The J gene is TRBJ1-3, the V gene TRBV30, with a possible D match to TRBD1 (5 bases). The germline V gene has CDR1 GTSNPN and CDR2 SVGIG (reference sequence). The V end was cut by 2 bases, the J end by 0 bases, with 14 bases between. The CDR3 loop spans 16 amino acids. The CDR3 loop is CAWSPEQVTSGNTIYF. CDR3 bases: TGTGCCTGGAGTCCCGAACAGGTTACCTCTGGAAACACCATATATTTT.

The chain is built from TRBV7-2 and TRBJ2-1; D is tentatively TRBD1 or TRBD2 (5 bases each). V shed 5 bases and J shed 3 bases, with 11 bases lying between them. CDR1 SGHTA and CDR2 FQGNSA come from the germline V gene. This CDR3 has 14 amino acids. CDR3 DNA: TGTGCCAGCAGCCCGGGACGAAACTACAATGAGCAGTTCTTC. It translates to CASSPGRNYNEQFF.

This clone was seen only a few times. The rearrangement links TRBV15 to TRBJ1-1; tentatively, D is TRBD1 (6 bases). Trimming cost V 6 bases and J 1 base, with 15 bases left between them. The CDR3 is 15 residues long. Germline V gene data show CDR1 as LNHNV and CDR2 as YYDKDF (reference sequence). In nucleotides, the CDR3 is TGTGCCACCAGTAATCTGGACAGCCCGAACACTGAAGCTTTCTTT. This sequence encodes CATSNLDSPNTEAFF. Drawing the rest from reference TRBV15 and TRBJ1-1, the complete variable domain is DAMVIQNPRYQVTQFGKPVTLSCSQTLNHNVMYWYQQKSSQAPKLLFHYYDKDFNNEADTPDNFQSRRPNTSFCFLDIRSPGLGDTAMYLCATSNLDSPNTEAFFGQGTRLTVV.

This chain links TRBV14 with TRBJ2-1; 9 positions match TRBD1. The CDR3 extends over 15 amino acids. Germline CDR1 reads SGHDN; CDR2 reads FVKESK. J lost 8 bases, V lost 1 base, and 6 bases had no gene match. The CDR3 region has the DNA TGTGCCAGCAGCCAAGGTGGACAGGGGTTCGATGAGCAGTTCTTC. As protein: CASSQGGQGFDEQFF.

Only a few counts were recorded for this clone. The V gene is TRBV10-3, the J gene TRBJ2-5; no reliable D call. With 8 bases removed from V and 2 bases from J, the gap between germline ends came to 6 bases. The germline CDR1 and CDR2 sequences are ENHRY and SYGVKD. The CDR3 sequence is 11 residues long. The CDR3 DNA sequence: TGTGCCATCGGAGCTCAAGAGACCCAGTACTTC. Protein product: CAIGAQETQYF.

This clone was detected a few times. V usage is TRBV7-2 and J usage is TRBJ2-7, with D unclear. The V gene's germline CDR1 is SGHTA and CDR2 FQGNSA. The CDR3 totals 17 residues. With 5 bases removed from V and 0 bases from J, the gap between germline ends came to 20 bases. The CDR3 spells CASSPRLDVYSSYEQYF. Written as DNA, the CDR3 is TGTGCCAGCAGCCCGAGACTCGACGTCTACAGCTCCTACGAGCAGTACTTC.

The chain employs TRBV9 and TRBJ2-1; D call uncertain. Germline CDR1 and CDR2: SGDLS and YYNGEE. V was clipped by 0 bases and J by 9 bases, with 16 bases between them. This CDR3 has 15 residues. The CDR3 bases are TGTGCCAGCAGCGTAGAGGTCTCGGAGTACGCTGAGCAGTTCTTC. Protein: CASSVEVSEYAEQFF.

This clone turned up a few times. The V gene is TRBV7-2, the J gene TRBJ2-3; D perhaps matches TRBD2 (5 bases). Germline V gene lookup returns CDR1 SGHTA and CDR2 FQGNSA. This CDR3 region has 13 residues. Trimming left V 3 bases short and J 4 bases short, with 8 bases between. CDR3 region: CASSFRGSDTQYF. DNA of the CDR3: TGTGCCAGCAGCTTTCGGGGATCAGATACGCAGTATTTT. The whole variable domain, remainder taken from reference TRBV7-2 and TRBJ2-3, is GAGVSQSPSNKVTEKGKDVELRCDPISGHTALYWYRQSLGQGLEFLIYFQGNSAPDKSGLPSDRFSAERTGGSVSTLTIQRTQQEDSAVYLCASSFRGSDTQYFGPGTRLTVL.